This T cell receptor (beta chain) was retrieved from a study of blood T cell repertoires in COVID-19 (dated by TCRdb to the early 2020s). Background for the entire study: The collaborator samples originated in the United States, Italy and Spain and spanned the acute and convalescent phases of COVID-19. The material from the prospective study consisted of cDNA or gDNA derived from T cells, B-cell-depleted T cells, or PBMCs. Subjects who had been exposed to COVID-19, were actively infected with it, or had recovered from it provided the deeply sampled blood TCRbeta repertoires that made up the dataset. The repertoires were released in a freely available public database meant as a resource for research on the immune response to SARS-CoV-2. The samples were drawn from the first 160 participants of the ongoing ImmuneRACE study and from 950 to 1,500 subjects provided by 6 global collaborators. Sample metadata almost always included a de-identified subject ID, COVID-19 status, age in years and sex. Where HLA class I and class II types were available, the types were taken from metadata supplied by the sample provider, not from assay-based typing. General conclusions and limits of the study: Clinical and demographic metadata were provided uncurated, with the amount varying by source and participant.

CDR1 and CDR2 were assigned from the germline V gene (reference sequence) as LNHDA and SQIVND. The cysteine opens and the phenylalanine closes a CDR3 of 13 amino acids. The DNA shown is the 39-base CDR3, in frame from base 1. V loses 5 bases at its end and J loses 6 bases; junction bases beyond the gene matches: 0. This clone was recorded only once. What antigen it recognizes has not been identified. Within one base of it there is no much larger clone, and no base qualities were kept. TCRbeta CDR3 regions were amplified from genomic DNA by means of the immunoSEQ Assay, a bias-controlled multiplex PCR. In the paper's pipeline: Within the assay, amplification of reference gene primers was used to estimate how many nucleated cells each sample contained. Sequence reads were collapsed and filtered to measure the absolute abundance of every unique TCRbeta CDR3 rearrangement. For each sample, productive Simpson clonality was calculated as the square root of Simpson's diversity index across productive rearrangements. TCRdb carries this immuneACCESS record with in-frame sequences only. Its versions omit some clonotypes, under half of them owing to an unresolved V gene in the studies checked, with the rest unexplained. V, J and clone size derive from that table, while D and trimming were established from the DNA sequence. The sample profile shows about 170,000 clones; about 87% of them were found once. The biggest ten clones account for 0.58% of the sample.

One collaborating source in Seattle enrolled patients while the patients were actively infected and followed the patients over time throughout the course of disease. Collaborating institutions collected whole blood in K2EDTA tubes following their own protocols. For TCRbeta analysis, collaborators shipped samples in one of three forms: frozen whole blood, isolated PBMCs, or DNA extracted from either of those sample types. Sequencing was performed on peripheral blood. This receptor was obtained from a man aged 55 to 69 with COVID-19, enrolled during active disease. The sequence joins TRBV19 to TRBJ2-2, and TRBD1 aligns with 10 junction nucleotides. Here is the DNA: TGTGCCAGTAGTGGGACAGGGGCCGGGGAGCTGTTTTTT. This yields the protein CASSGTGAGELFF.